Presented here are 30 T cell receptor beta chains from one specimen sequenced in a study of shared clonotypes between healthy human individuals. The method was immunoSEQ multiplex PCR; TCRdb's version includes in-frame clones alone and lacks a portion of them. Here the sample spans about 1 million clones, about 74% being singletons. Sample: memory CD4+ T cells sorted from blood. The subset here: CD45RA-negative fraction. Receptors originate from a young man in good health.

The chain couples TRBV6-1 to TRBJ1-6, with TRBD1 matching over 10 bases. Germline trimming cut 7 bases from V and 8 bases from J; bases unmatched to any gene: 8. Germline CDR1 reads MNHNS; CDR2 reads SASEGT. This CDR3 has 15 amino acids. The CDR3 region is CASNQLGTGDSPLHF. The CDR3 region has the DNA TGTGCCAGCAACCAGCTCGGGACAGGGGATTCACCCCTCCACTTT.

CDR3 DNA sequence: TGTGCCAGCAGCCGCCGGACTAGCGATGTTGAGCAGTTCTTC. It encodes CASSRRTSDVEQFF. This chain links TRBV7-2 with TRBJ2-1; 9 bases fit TRBD2. The germline CDR1 and CDR2 sequences are SGHTA and FQGNSA. After removal of 5 bases from V and 9 bases from J, the junction contained 8 bases not matched to a gene. The CDR3 contains 14 residues.

The rearrangement joins TRBV10-1 to TRBJ2-1, with 11 bases identical to TRBD2. CDR1 is WNHNN and CDR2 is SYGVQD in the germline V gene (reference sequence). V dropped 0 bases and J dropped 9; count of bases not matched to a gene: 4. This CDR3 contains 15 residues. In nucleotides, the CDR3 is TGCGCCAGCAGTGAGTCTACTAGCGGGAGCGGTGAGCAGTTCTTC. Translated, it gives CASSESTSGSGEQFF.

As for this clone: The junction departs from the called germline gene at one end, perhaps through a read error. The rearrangement links TRBV7-8 to TRBJ2-3, with 7 bases fitting TRBD1. CDR3 length: 13 residues. Germline V gene sequence: CDR1 SGHVS, CDR2 FQNEAQ. For the CDR3, the DNA is TGTGCCAGCAGCTTACCCGACAGGGCTCCCAGGGGTTTT. As protein: CASSLPDRAPRGF. The entire variable domain, with the rest obtained from reference TRBV7-8 and TRBJ2-3, is as follows: GAGVSQSPRYKVAKRGQDVALRCDPISGHVSLFWYQQALGQGPEFLTYFQNEAQLDKSGLPSDRFFAERPEGSVSTLKIQRTQQEDSAVYLCASSLPDRAPRGFGPGTRLTVL.

The genes are TRBV11-2 and TRBJ1-3, with D possibly matching TRBD1 (5 bases). The CDR3 spans 17 residues. V lost 5 bases to trimming and J lost 1 base, with 18 bases between them. Germline CDR1 is SGHAT and CDR2 is FQNNGV. The CDR3 DNA follows: TGTGCCAGCAGCCCCCGTGTTTCGCAGGGTTCTGGAAACACCATATATTTT. This sequence encodes CASSPRVSQGSGNTIYF. Based on the CDR3 plus reference TRBV11-2 and TRBJ1-3, the full variable domain is EAGVAQSPRYKIIEKRQSVAFWCNPISGHATLYWYQQILGQGPKLLIQFQNNGVVDDSQLPKDRFSAERLKGVDSTLKIQPAKLEDSAVYLCASSPRVSQGSGNTIYFGEGSWLTVV.

V is TRBV10-3 and J is TRBJ2-7; the D gene is possibly TRBD1 (5 bases). Trimming removed 5 bases from V and 4 bases from J, with 9 bases in between. The CDR3 totals 12 residues. Per the germline V gene, CDR1 is ENHRY and CDR2 is SYGVKD. CDR3 residues: CAISSGLYEQYF. The CDR3, as DNA: TGTGCCATCAGTTCAGGGTTGTACGAGCAGTACTTC.

This CDR3 reads CASSLTGGQINTEAFF. The CDR3 region has the DNA TGTGCCAGCTCGCTCACGGGGGGACAGATAAACACTGAAGCTTTCTTT. The chain joins TRBV18 to TRBJ1-1; 7 bases fit TRBD1. The germline CDR1 and CDR2 sequences are KGHSH and LQKENI. The CDR3 is 16 residues long. The junction had 12 bases not matched to a gene; V was cut back by 6 bases and J by 2 bases.

This clone appeared a few times. The chain combines TRBV5-1 with TRBJ2-7; D remains ambiguous. Deletions cut 4 bases from V and 2 bases from J, with 10 bases between. The germline V gene encodes CDR1 SGHRS and CDR2 YFSETQ. This CDR3 has 13 amino acids. CDR3 protein: CASSVDGTYEQYF. CDR3 coding DNA: TGCGCCAGCAGCGTTGACGGAACCTACGAGCAGTACTTC.

The chain employs TRBV11-2 and TRBJ1-6; D is ambiguous. The germline CDR1 and CDR2 sequences are SGHAT and FQNNGV. The CDR3 is made up of 14 amino acids. V was shortened by 3 bases and J by 9 bases, with 12 bases between the two germline ends. The CDR3 loop is CASSFATTGSPLHF. The CDR3 nucleotides are TGTGCCAGCAGCTTCGCAACGACCGGTTCACCCCTCCACTTT.

The V call is TRBV6-6, the J call TRBJ2-2; 7 positions match TRBD2. V lost 2 bases and J lost 6; bases outside the gene matches: 9. This CDR3 has 16 residues. The germline CDR1 and CDR2 sequences are MNHNY and SVGAGI (reference sequence). As DNA, the CDR3 is TGTGCCAGCAGTTACACCCTAGCTGGGGGGGCCGGGGAGCTGTTTTTT. This encodes CASSYTLAGGAGELFF.

V usage is TRBV14 and J usage is TRBJ1-1; 7 bases are a match to TRBD1. Trimming removed 5 bases from V and 4 bases from J; junction bases left unmatched: 7. The CDR3 consists of 14 residues. Germline CDR1 and CDR2: SGHDN and FVKESK. The CDR3 here is CASSTRGLSTEAFF. As DNA, the CDR3 is TGTGCCAGCAGCACGAGGGGGCTCAGCACTGAAGCTTTCTTT.

Only a few counts were recorded for this clone. V gene TRBV5-1 combines with J gene TRBJ2-7, with TRBD1 identical over 10 bases. The V gene end was trimmed by 2 bases and the J gene end by 0 bases; junction bases not matched to a gene: 2. Germline V gene data show CDR1 as SGHRS and CDR2 as YFSETQ. The CDR3 consists of 15 residues. Here the CDR3 DNA reads TGCGCCAGCAGCTTCGGGACAGGGGCCTCCTACGAGCAGTACTTC. Protein sequence: CASSFGTGASYEQYF.

The chain carries TRBV5-6 and TRBJ2-5; 7 bases align to TRBD1. CDR3 length: 14 residues. Germline CDR1 is SGHDT and CDR2 is YYEEEE. V was pared by 1 base and J by 4 bases, with 4 bases of the junction left unmatched. The CDR3 region has the DNA TGTGCCAGCAGCTTGCAATCAGGGGGAGAGACCCAGTACTTC. Its translation: CASSLQSGGETQYF. The full variable domain, with the rest looked up from reference TRBV5-6 and TRBJ2-5, is DAGVTQSPTHLIKTRGQQVTLRCSPKSGHDTVSWYQQALGQGPQFIFQYYEEEERQRGNFPDRFSGHQFPNYSSELNVNALLLGDSALYLCASSLQSGGETQYFGPGTRLLVL.

V usage is TRBV11-2 and J usage is TRBJ2-5; TRBD1 matches at 9 bases. The CDR3 covers 15 residues. Losses at the gene ends were 5 bases for V and 5 bases for J; bases not matched to a gene: 9. Germline-derived CDR1 and CDR2 are SGHAT and FQNNGV. This CDR3 reads CASSRGTGLPETQYF. CDR3 DNA: TGTGCCAGCAGCCGAGGGACAGGGCTGCCGGAGACCCAGTACTTC.

The chain joins TRBV7-9 to TRBJ2-7, with D perhaps being TRBD1 or TRBD2 (7 bases each). The CDR3 is made up of 15 amino acids. Trimming pared 6 bases from V and 3 bases from J, leaving 18 bases between. Germline-derived CDR1 and CDR2 are SEHNR and FQNEAQ (reference sequence). The CDR3 bases are TGTGCCAGCAGGAGACAGGGAGGGATTTACTACGAGCAGTACTTC. Its protein is CASRRQGGIYYEQYF.

The chain carries TRBV30 and TRBJ1-2; TRBD1 is a possible D gene (6 bases). The CDR3 contains 14 residues. Trimming stripped 2 bases from V and 8 bases from J, with 18 bases between. The germline V gene has CDR1 GTSNPN and CDR2 SVGIG (reference sequence). CDR3 nucleotides: TGTGCCTGGAGTATCCGCAGGGGAGAAAGCGGCTACACCTTC. Translating it yields CAWSIRRGESGYTF.

This rearrangement joins TRBV30 to TRBJ2-2; 11 bases are shared with TRBD2. From germline, CDR1 is GTSNPN and CDR2 SVGIG (reference sequence). J lost 4 bases, V lost 4 bases, and 5 bases had no gene match. This CDR3 contains 15 residues. The CDR3 is CAWIPSGGPTGELFF. CDR3 coding DNA: TGTGCCTGGATACCTAGCGGGGGGCCCACCGGGGAGCTGTTTTTT.

The V and J genes are TRBV15 and TRBJ2-2; D is undetermined. The CDR3 totals 14 residues. Germline assignment: CDR1 LNHNV and CDR2 YYDKDF (reference sequence). The germline V and J ends were trimmed by 5 bases and 2 bases, with 9 bases remaining between them. In DNA form, the CDR3 reads TGTGCCACCAGCGGCCAGCCAAACACCGGGGAGCTGTTTTTT. Translation: CATSGQPNTGELFF.

Turning to this clone: Other DNA sequences in this sample translate to the same CDR3. The chain carries TRBV5-1 and TRBJ1-5, with D unclear. The CDR3 length is 15 residues. Trimming cost V 0 bases and J 2 bases, with 9 bases left between them. Germline loops: CDR1 SGHRS, CDR2 YFSETQ. The CDR3 DNA is TGCGCCAGCAGCTTGGAGGGAGTGGGCAATCAGCCCCAGCATTTT. Its protein product is CASSLEGVGNQPQHF.

V gene TRBV30 combines with J gene TRBJ2-1; D may be TRBD1 (6 bases). The CDR3 sequence is 14 residues long. V lost 6 bases to trimming and J lost 4 bases, with 16 bases between them. Germline V lookup: CDR1 GTSNPN, CDR2 SVGIG (reference sequence). CDR3 in amino acids: CACHRESRYNEQFF. The CDR3 coding sequence is TGTGCCTGTCACAGGGAATCGAGGTACAATGAGCAGTTCTTC.

The chain couples TRBV25-1 to TRBJ2-3; TRBD2 aligns across 16 bases. The CDR3 totals 17 residues. After removal of 7 bases from V and 6 bases from J, the junction contained 10 bases not matched to a gene. The V gene's germline CDR1 is MGHDK and CDR2 SYGVNS. CDR3 protein: CASTPRAGLAGGDTQYF. CDR3 DNA sequence: TGTGCCAGCACCCCCCGGGCGGGACTAGCGGGGGGGGATACGCAGTATTTT.

The chain recombines TRBV19 with TRBJ2-6; tentative D call: TRBD1 (6 bases). The germline V gene has CDR1 LNHDA and CDR2 SQIVND (reference sequence). V was pared by 2 bases and J by 0 bases, with 11 bases between. This CDR3 spans 17 amino acids. CDR3 amino acids: CASSIMGQSSGANVLTF. In nucleotides, the CDR3 is TGTGCCAGTAGTATAATGGGACAAAGCTCTGGGGCCAACGTCCTGACTTTC. The full variable domain, completed using reference TRBV19 and TRBJ2-6, is DGGITQSPKYLFRKEGQNVTLSCEQNLNHDAMYWYRQDPGQGLRLIYYSQIVNDFQKGDIAEGYSVSREKKESFPLTVTSAQKNPTAFYLCASSIMGQSSGANVLTFGAGSRLTVL.

This clone was seen a handful of times. The V and J genes are TRBV28 and TRBJ1-5, with TRBD1 matching 11 bases. CDR1 and CDR2 (germline): MDHEN, SYDVKM. The CDR3 runs to 18 residues. V was pared by 5 bases and J by 0 bases, with 9 bases of the junction left unmatched. CDR3 residues: CASSQGTGGAYSNQPQHF. CDR3 coding DNA: TGTGCCAGCAGTCAAGGGACAGGGGGTGCCTATAGCAATCAGCCCCAGCATTTT.

The chain combines TRBV6-1 with TRBJ1-2; D is uncertain. Trimming stripped 2 bases from V and 3 bases from J, with 7 bases between. The CDR3 is 13 amino acids. Germline loops: CDR1 MNHNS, CDR2 SASEGT. In DNA form, the CDR3 reads TGTGCCAGCAGTGAAATCGTCCACTATGGCTACACCTTC. Translation: CASSEIVHYGYTF.

This clone showed up just a few times. The chain recombines TRBV30 with TRBJ2-7; D remains unclear. With 2 bases removed from V and 3 bases from J, the gap between germline ends came to 8 bases. Germline values: CDR1 GTSNPN, CDR2 SVGIG (reference sequence). The length of the CDR3 is 12 residues. The CDR3 DNA reads TGTGCCTGGAGTCGCGGACGCTACGAGCAGTACTTC. Protein: CAWSRGRYEQYF.

This CDR3 is CASRRTEGYTF. The CDR3 nucleotides are TGTGCCAGCAGACGGACAGAGGGCTACACCTTC. V usage is TRBV28 and J usage is TRBJ1-2; D is possibly TRBD1 (6 bases). Deletions cut 6 bases from V and 8 bases from J, with 10 bases between. Germline assignment: CDR1 MDHEN and CDR2 SYDVKM. The CDR3 runs 11 residues.

In the case of this clone: This sample includes further DNA sequences coding for the same CDR3. The chain combines TRBV5-1 with TRBJ2-7, with 8 bases identical to TRBD1. Per the germline V gene, CDR1 is SGHRS and CDR2 is YFSETQ. The CDR3 totals 15 residues. J lost 1 base, V lost 1 base, and 4 bases had no gene match. The CDR3 region is CASSLLTGGSYEQYF. CDR3 DNA sequence: TGCGCCAGCAGCTTGCTAACAGGGGGTTCCTACGAGCAGTACTTC.

This clone was counted a few times. The chain links TRBV19 to TRBJ1-6; a possible D gene is TRBD1 (6 bases). Germline CDR1 reads LNHDA; CDR2 reads SQIVND (reference sequence). The CDR3 runs to 14 residues. V was trimmed by 3 bases and J by 11 bases, leaving 14 bases between them. As DNA, the CDR3 is TGTGCCAGTAGTATCCGAGGGGGGTTTCCACCCCTCCACTTT. Protein product: CASSIRGGFPPLHF. The whole variable domain, filled in from reference TRBV19 and TRBJ1-6, reads DGGITQSPKYLFRKEGQNVTLSCEQNLNHDAMYWYRQDPGQGLRLIYYSQIVNDFQKGDIAEGYSVSREKKESFPLTVTSAQKNPTAFYLCASSIRGGFPPLHFGNGTRLTVT.

Regarding this clone: The same CDR3 arises from other DNA sequences in this sample as well. The V gene is TRBV7-8, the J gene TRBJ2-7; D gene ambiguous. Germline CDR1 SGHVS, CDR2 FQNEAQ. V lost 3 bases, J lost 7 bases, and 10 bases lay in between. The CDR3 is 12 residues long. CDR3 nucleotides: TGTGCCAGCAGCTTTGTGCGTGGGGAGCAGTACTTC. Translation gives CASSFVRGEQYF.

The chain combines TRBV5-4 with TRBJ1-2; D not certain. Deletions cut 4 bases from V and 0 bases from J, with 13 bases between. Germline V CDR1 and CDR2: SGHNT, YYREEE (reference sequence). This CDR3 has 15 residues. The CDR3 nucleotides are TGTGCCAGCAGCCACGAGTCCACTACTAACTATGGCTACACCTTC. Translating gives CASSHESTTNYGYTF.